Listed below are T cell receptor beta chains from one sample, sequenced in a study of tumor-infiltrating lymphocytes in primary liver carcinoma. TCRdb re-called the multiplex PCR reads through MiXCR, storing one row per CDR3 protein. The profile shows 330,000 or so distinct CDR3 sequences, roughly 61% of them singletons. Sequencing used peripheral blood. The receptor set was obtained from a man in his forties with primary liver carcinoma and hepatitis B virus infection. The conserved cysteine and the conserved F or W are not part of the CDR3 here.

J gene,V gene,CDR3 protein
TRBJ2-7,TRBV12-3/TRBV12-4,TSSSMGADYEQY
TRBJ1-3,TRBV6-1,ASTDGLVGNTIY
TRBJ2-1,TRBV6-2/TRBV6-3,ASSRLAGERNGQF
TRBJ2-3,TRBV11-1,ASSLGTAPTDTQY
TRBJ2-1,TRBV11-2,ARSTTGQGDYEQF
TRBJ2-7,TRBV5-1,ASSLTSGSAYEQY
TRBJ1-5,TRBV6-1,ASSEGESDQPQH
TRBJ2-7,TRBV30,AWNGPDRGLQQY
TRBJ2-7,TRBV11-2,ASNLLDEQY
TRBJ1-6,TRBV12-3/TRBV12-4,ASSLSLMVGLQPLY
TRBJ1-1,TRBV4-3,ASSSQRGTEAF
TRBJ1-4,TRBV28,ASSGITPF
TRBJ2-4,TRBV29-1,SVTRVAKNIQY
TRBJ2-3,TRBV29-1,GAGGGGGNTQY
TRBJ1-1,TRBV6-2/TRBV6-3,ASSYPRQGAMNTEAF
TRBJ2-7,TRBV11-2,VSSLGQGGYEQY
TRBJ2-7,TRBV5-4,ASSLGLLSYEQY
TRBJ2-1,TRBV10-1,ASSIVTNGAYNEQF
TRBJ2-7,TRBV5-4,ASSWDRGGYEQY
TRBJ1-1,TRBV6-5,ASSYGMLGDTEAF
TRBJ1-4,TRBV6-5,ASSRNPFEKLF
TRBJ1-1,TRBV5-1,ASSLGMRNTEAF
TRBJ2-7,TRBV29-1,SVETGLTYEQY
TRBJ2-3,TRBV29-1,SVGRSSGTDTRY
TRBJ1-1,TRBV19,ASSPIPRAMNTEAF
TRBJ2-5,TRBV5-6,ASGGPTGTVNQETQY
TRBJ2-5,TRBV18,ASSPEWEETQY
TRBJ2-7,TRBV6-1,ASRDRGYEQY
TRBJ1-5,TRBV11-2,ASSLSGGPNEPQH
TRBJ1-1,TRBV11-2,ANSLGTGGLGYTEAF
TRBJ2-2,TRBV5-4,ASILGLAGSTGGLF
TRBJ2-2,TRBV6-2/TRBV6-3,ASSYLPARTGELF
TRBJ2-5,TRBV6-6,ASSDTGAAAD
TRBJ2-1,TRBV23-1,ASQKGLAGPSSYNEQF
TRBJ1-5,TRBV20-1,SASGGGTIRAQH
TRBJ1-2,TRBV5-1,ASSLEGRVYGYT
TRBJ2-3,TRBV5-4,ASTSPPDTQY
TRBJ2-7,TRBV11-2,ASSSNRATTRTSEMGYEQY
TRBJ1-1,TRBV6-5,ASSYAGAGNTEAF
TRBJ2-7,TRBV11-3,ASSLVTGGYEQY
TRBJ1-2,TRBV29-1,SAVTGGHGYT
TRBJ2-7,TRBV5-6,ASRTGTAYEQY
TRBJ2-1,TRBV7-9,ASSSQCFNEQF
TRBJ2-3,TRBV11-2,ASSLQGARTDTQF
TRBJ2-1,TRBV14,AGSRGQTLPYNEQF
TRBJ2-7,TRBV9,ASAGPEQY
TRBJ2-5,TRBV6-2/TRBV6-3,ASSYPTGTSTETQY
TRBJ2-7,TRBV29-1,SARTYEQY
TRBJ2-7,TRBV30,AWSTGLSYKQY